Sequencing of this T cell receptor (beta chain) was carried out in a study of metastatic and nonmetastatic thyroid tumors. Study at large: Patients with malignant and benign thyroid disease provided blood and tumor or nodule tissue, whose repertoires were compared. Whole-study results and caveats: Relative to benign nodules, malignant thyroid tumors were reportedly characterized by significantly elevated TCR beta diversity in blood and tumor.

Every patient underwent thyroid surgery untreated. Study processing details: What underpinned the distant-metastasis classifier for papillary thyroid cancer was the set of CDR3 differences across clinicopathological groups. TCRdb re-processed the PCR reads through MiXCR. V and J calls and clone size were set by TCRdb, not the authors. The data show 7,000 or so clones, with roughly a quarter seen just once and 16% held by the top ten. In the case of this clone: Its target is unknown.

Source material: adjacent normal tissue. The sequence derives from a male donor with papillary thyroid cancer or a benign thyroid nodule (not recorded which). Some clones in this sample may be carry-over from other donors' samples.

The CDR3 DNA follows: TGTGCCAGTAGCCATAAAGGGGGACATCAGCCCCAGCATTTT. This translates into CASSHKGGHQPQHF. This chain connects TRBV19 to TRBJ1-5; tentatively, D is TRBD1 (6 bases). The CDR3 is 14 residues long. Germline CDR1 and CDR2: LNHDA and SQIVND (reference sequence). The V and J ends lost 6 bases and 5 bases respectively, with 14 bases between them.